Shown below are 4 T cell receptor beta chains from a single sample sequenced in a study of shared T cell receptors in the human thymus. Sequencing was performed with immunoSEQ multiplex PCR; in TCRdb, only in-frame clones are kept and a portion is missing. The table lists hundreds of thousands of clones, about 89% of them singletons. Separately, the same data were catalogued under a study of human thymus T cells.

The sample taken for sequencing was thymocytes. These receptors were collected from a boy under two years old with a congenital heart defect.

The V call is TRBV28, the J call TRBJ1-4; TRBD1 matches 8 bases. This CDR3 has 16 residues. With V trimmed by 2 bases and J by 7 bases, 9 bases remained unmatched. The germline gives CDR1 MDHEN, CDR2 SYDVKM. CDR3 nucleotide sequence: TGTGCCAGCAGTTTAGCATATCAGGGGGCAAGTGAAAAACTGTTTTTT. It codes for CASSLAYQGASEKLFF.

The gene calls are TRBV7-9 and TRBJ1-1, with D possibly TRBD1 on 5 matching bases. From germline, CDR1 is SEHNR and CDR2 FQNEAQ (reference sequence). This CDR3 comprises 14 residues. V shed 4 bases and J shed 1 base, with 10 bases lying between them. As DNA, the CDR3 is TGTGCCAGCAGCTCCAGGGATGGGAACACTGAAGCTTTCTTT. This gives the protein CASSSRDGNTEAFF. The variable domain in full, completed from reference TRBV7-9 and TRBJ1-1, reads DTGVSQNPRHKITKRGQNVTFRCDPISEHNRLYWYRQTLGQGPEFLTYFQNEAQLEKSRLLSDRFSAERPKGSFSTLEIQRTEQGDSAMYLCASSSRDGNTEAFFGQGTRLTVV.

This clone was counted a few times. The CDR3 region is CASSPRHWPGNTIYF. The DNA of the CDR3 is TGTGCCAGTAGTCCCCGACACTGGCCTGGAAACACCATATATTTT. The chain couples TRBV19 to TRBJ1-3; no clear D gene. V lost 5 bases to trimming and J lost 2 bases, with 13 bases between them. The CDR3 has 15 residues. Looked up from germline, CDR1 is LNHDA and CDR2 is SQIVND (reference sequence).

The rearrangement links TRBV19 to TRBJ2-3; 14 positions match TRBD2. V shed 6 bases and J 2 bases; nucleotides not matched to a gene: 10. There are 18 residues in the CDR3. Germline loops: CDR1 LNHDA, CDR2 SQIVND (reference sequence). The CDR3: CASRGQGTSGSDTDTQYF. CDR3 in DNA: TGTGCCAGTAGGGGACAGGGGACTAGCGGGAGTGACACAGATACGCAGTATTTT.